Below are 16 T cell receptor beta chains sequenced from a single sample in a study of neurological immune-mediated disorders. Each CDR3 protein is one row after TCRdb ran MiXCR on the 5' RACE reads. The repertoire consists of 55,000 to 85,000 distinct CDR3 sequences, with 3% to 4% occurring once and the leading ten covering about 5.5%. The sample was PBMCs. The receptor set was obtained from a woman between 50 and 59 years old with multiple sclerosis.

Many counts were recorded for this clonotype. The V call is TRBV6-2 or TRBV6-3, the J call TRBJ2-1; D is possibly TRBD2 (6 bases). Trimming took off 6 bases at V and 10 bases at J, with 13 bases between the two ends. Germline CDR1 MNHEY, CDR2 SVGEGT. The CDR3 contains 12 residues. For the CDR3, the DNA is TGTGCCAGCAGGCATGGGAGCGGGGAGCAGTTCTTC. It is translated as CASRHGSGEQFF.

This clonotype has ten or more counts. V is TRBV6-5 and J is TRBJ2-3; a weak D match, TRBD1 (5 bases). Trimming stripped 5 bases from V and 9 bases from J, with 12 bases between. The germline V gene has CDR1 MNHEY and CDR2 SVGAGI. CDR3 size: 12 residues. CDR3 residues: CASSVLGATQYF. The CDR3 DNA sequence: TGTGCCAGCAGTGTCCTAGGGGCAACGCAGTATTTT.

This clonotype was recorded many times. The V call is TRBV27, the J call TRBJ2-7; D gene unclear. Trimming cost V 5 bases and J 3 bases, with 14 bases left between them. The CDR3 length is 14 residues. Per germline, CDR1 MNHEY and CDR2 SMNVEV (reference sequence). In DNA form, the CDR3 reads TGTGCCAGCAGTGGAAGGGCGAAAATCTACGAGCAGTACTTC. This encodes CASSGRAKIYEQYF.

This clonotype was counted at least ten times. The chain is built from TRBV5-1 and TRBJ1-4; TRBD1 is a possible D gene (5 bases). CDR3 length: 14 amino acids. Germline V gene lookup returns CDR1 SGHRS and CDR2 YFSETQ. V was clipped by 0 bases and J by 8 bases, with 11 bases between them. CDR3 nucleotides: TGCGCCAGCAGCTTGGTGACAGACCGCGAAAAACTGTTTTTT. Amino acids: CASSLVTDREKLFF.

This clonotype was counted ten times or more. This chain links TRBV12-3 or TRBV12-4 with TRBJ2-7, with 7 nucleotides matching TRBD2. CDR3 size: 14 residues. J gave up 4 bases and V 5 bases, and 8 bases lay outside the gene matches. The CDR3 protein is CASSPGTIEYEQYF. The CDR3 DNA follows: TGTGCCAGCAGTCCCGGGACTATCGAGTACGAGCAGTACTTC.

At least ten counts were recorded for this clonotype. The chain joins TRBV2 to TRBJ2-7, with 7 bases matching TRBD1. Losses at the gene ends were 6 bases for V and 6 bases for J; bases not matched to a gene: 14. This CDR3 spans 15 amino acids. CDR1 SNHLY and CDR2 FYNNEI come from the germline V gene. The CDR3 protein is CASSGLTGTAGEQYF. The CDR3, as DNA: TGTGCCAGCAGCGGACTCACCGGGACAGCAGGCGAGCAGTACTTC.

The gene calls are TRBV5-1 and TRBJ2-5; TRBD2 matches at 8 bases. Germline V gene data show CDR1 as SGHRS and CDR2 as YFSETQ. CDR3 length: 15 amino acids. The V gene end was trimmed by 2 bases and the J gene end by 3 bases; junction bases not matched to a gene: 6. As DNA, the CDR3 is TGCGCCAGCAGCTTTTTTCGCGGGGGGAAAGAGACCCAGTACTTC. Encoded protein: CASSFFRGGKETQYF.

This clonotype was seen at least ten times. The rearrangement uses TRBV20-1 and TRBJ2-2; 7 nucleotides line up with TRBD2. J gave up 0 bases and V 0 bases, and 4 bases lay outside the gene matches. The CDR3 sequence is 16 residues long. Per the germline V gene, CDR1 is DFQATT and CDR2 is SNEGSKA (reference sequence). In DNA, the CDR3 is TGCAGTGCTAGAGATCCTAGCGGATCGAACACCGGGGAGCTGTTTTTT. This sequence encodes CSARDPSGSNTGELFF.

This clonotype has at least ten counts. The J gene is TRBJ2-3, the V gene TRBV11-2, with TRBD2 matching 12 bases. The CDR3 consists of 16 residues. CDR1 and CDR2 from the germline V gene are SGHAT and FQNNGV. With 3 bases clipped from V and 4 bases from J, the junction kept 5 bases outside the gene matches. The CDR3 spells CASSFPSGGAADTQYF. The CDR3 DNA reads as TGTGCCAGCAGCTTCCCTAGCGGGGGGGCTGCAGATACGCAGTATTTT.

This clonotype appeared many times. The chain joins TRBV5-1 to TRBJ2-7; 8 positions match TRBD1. The CDR3 runs 14 residues. After removal of 4 bases from V and 3 bases from J, the junction contained 6 bases not matched to a gene. In germline, CDR1 is SGHRS, CDR2 YFSETQ. CDR3 protein: CASSNTGGNYEQYF. The DNA for the CDR3 is TGCGCCAGCAGCAACACAGGGGGGAACTACGAGCAGTACTTC.

The table lists this clonotype with many counts. V and J are TRBV20-1 and TRBJ1-5; the D is unclear. This CDR3 region has 13 residues. The V and J ends lost 0 bases and 2 bases respectively, with 5 bases between them. Germline V lookup: CDR1 DFQATT, CDR2 SNEGSKA (reference sequence). CDR3 loop: CSARDPGNQPQHF. The DNA of the CDR3 is TGCAGTGCTAGAGATCCTGGCAATCAGCCCCAGCATTTT.

The sample holds many counts of this clonotype. The V call is TRBV12-3 or TRBV12-4, the J call TRBJ2-4; D not resolved. V was cut by 2 bases and J by 10 bases, with 6 bases left in between. The CDR3 totals 11 residues. The DNA of the CDR3 is TGTGCCAGCAGTTTAAGAGAGATTCAGTACTTC. Protein product: CASSLREIQYF.

This clonotype was seen many times. The chain recombines TRBV20-1 with TRBJ2-5, with 9 bases aligning to TRBD2. V trimming: 5 bases; J trimming: 3 bases; junction bases outside the gene matches: 4. The germline CDR1 and CDR2 sequences are DFQATT and SNEGSKA (reference sequence). The length of the CDR3 is 13 residues. The CDR3 region is CSAAVAGEETQYF. The CDR3 DNA is TGCAGTGCTGCGGTAGCGGGGGAAGAGACCCAGTACTTC.

Relative to its sample, this clonotype is medium-sized (0.01 to 0.1%). This sequence joins TRBV5-1 and TRBJ1-1, with D possibly being TRBD1 (5 bases). The CDR3 contains 13 residues. Trimming removed 0 bases at V and 6 bases at J, with 9 bases between. CDR1 is SGHRS, CDR2 YFSETQ, per germline. CDR3 sequence (DNA): TGCGCCAGCAGCTTGGTAGGGGAGGCTGAAGCTTTCTTT. It translates to CASSLVGEAEAFF.

CDR3 amino acids: CASSQDLGLSLQETQYF. The CDR3 DNA sequence: TGCGCCAGCAGCCAAGATCTAGGGTTATCCCTCCAAGAGACCCAGTACTTC. The rearrangement links TRBV4-3 to TRBJ2-5; D not resolved. Looked up from germline, CDR1 is LGHNA and CDR2 is YSLEER. V was shortened by 0 bases and J by 1 base, with 15 bases between the two germline ends. CDR3 length equals 17 residues.

This clonotype was seen many times. This rearrangement joins TRBV6-2 or TRBV6-3 to TRBJ1-5; weak D call: TRBD1 (5 bases). Looked up from germline, CDR1 is MNHEY and CDR2 is SVGEGT. Trimming left V 5 bases short and J 7 bases short, with 15 bases between. The length of the CDR3 is 14 residues. CDR3 bases: TGTGCCAGCAGTGATCCAGGGTTACAACAGCCCCAGCATTTT. Protein sequence: CASSDPGLQQPQHF.